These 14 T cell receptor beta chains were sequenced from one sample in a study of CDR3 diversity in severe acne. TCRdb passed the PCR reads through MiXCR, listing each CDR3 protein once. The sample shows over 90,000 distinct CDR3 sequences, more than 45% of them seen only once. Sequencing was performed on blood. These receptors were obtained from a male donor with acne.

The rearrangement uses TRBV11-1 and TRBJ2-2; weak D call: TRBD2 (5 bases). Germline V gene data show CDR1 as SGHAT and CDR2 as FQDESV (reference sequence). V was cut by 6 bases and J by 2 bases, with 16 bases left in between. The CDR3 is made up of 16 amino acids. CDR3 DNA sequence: TGTGCCAGCAGAACCCCAAAGGCGGGTAACACCGGGGAGCTGTTTTTT. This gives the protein CASRTPKAGNTGELFF.

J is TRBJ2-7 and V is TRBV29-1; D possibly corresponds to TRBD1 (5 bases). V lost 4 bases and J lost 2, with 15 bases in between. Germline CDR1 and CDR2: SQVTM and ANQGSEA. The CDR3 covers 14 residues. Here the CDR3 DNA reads TGCAGCGTTGGAGGCCAGGGCGGACCCTACGAGCAGTACTTC. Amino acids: CSVGGQGGPYEQYF.

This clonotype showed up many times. CDR3 amino acids: CASSPTGIRTDTQYF. DNA for the CDR3: TGTGCCAGCAGCCCGACCGGGATTCGCACAGATACGCAGTATTTT. The V and J genes are TRBV7-9 and TRBJ2-3; D may be TRBD2 (5 bases). The CDR3 runs 15 residues. CDR1 and CDR2 (germline): SEHNR, FQNEAQ (reference sequence). V gave up 5 bases and J gave up 1 base, with 13 bases separating them.

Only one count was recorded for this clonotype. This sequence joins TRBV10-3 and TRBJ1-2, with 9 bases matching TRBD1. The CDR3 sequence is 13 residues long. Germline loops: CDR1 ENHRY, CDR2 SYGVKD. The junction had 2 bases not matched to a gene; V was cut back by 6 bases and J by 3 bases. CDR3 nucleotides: TGTGCCATCAGCCGGGACAGGGACTATGGCTACACCTTC. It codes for CAISRDRDYGYTF.

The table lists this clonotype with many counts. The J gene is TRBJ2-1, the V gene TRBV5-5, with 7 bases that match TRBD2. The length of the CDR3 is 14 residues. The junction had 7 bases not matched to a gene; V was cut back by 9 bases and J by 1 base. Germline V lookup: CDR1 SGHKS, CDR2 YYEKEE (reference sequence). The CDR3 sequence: CATQRDESYNEQFF. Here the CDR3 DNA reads TGTGCCACCCAGCGGGATGAATCCTACAATGAGCAGTTCTTC.

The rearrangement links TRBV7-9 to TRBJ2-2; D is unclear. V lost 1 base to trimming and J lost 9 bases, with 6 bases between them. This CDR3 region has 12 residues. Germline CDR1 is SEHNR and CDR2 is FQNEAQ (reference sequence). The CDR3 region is CASSLVGRELFF. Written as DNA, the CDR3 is TGTGCCAGCAGCTTAGTTGGCAGGGAGCTGTTTTTT. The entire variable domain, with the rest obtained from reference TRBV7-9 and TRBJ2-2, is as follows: DTGVSQNPRHKITKRGQNVTFRCDPISEHNRLYWYRQTLGQGPEFLTYFQNEAQLEKSRLLSDRFSAERPKGSFSTLEIQRTEQGDSAMYLCASSLVGRELFFGEGSRLTVL.

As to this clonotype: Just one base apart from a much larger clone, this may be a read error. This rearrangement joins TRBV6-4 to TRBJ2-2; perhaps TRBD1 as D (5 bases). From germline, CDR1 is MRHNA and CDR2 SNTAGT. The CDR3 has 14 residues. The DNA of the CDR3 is TGTGCCATCAGTGTGACAGACGAAACCGGGGAGCTGTTTTTT. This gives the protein CAISVTDETGELFF.

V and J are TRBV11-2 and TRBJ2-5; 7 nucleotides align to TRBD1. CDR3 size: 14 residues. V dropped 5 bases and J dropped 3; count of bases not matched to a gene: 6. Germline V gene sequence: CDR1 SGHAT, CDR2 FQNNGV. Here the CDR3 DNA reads TGTGCCAGCAGCGTAATGACAGGGAAAGAGACCCAGTACTTC. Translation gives CASSVMTGKETQYF.

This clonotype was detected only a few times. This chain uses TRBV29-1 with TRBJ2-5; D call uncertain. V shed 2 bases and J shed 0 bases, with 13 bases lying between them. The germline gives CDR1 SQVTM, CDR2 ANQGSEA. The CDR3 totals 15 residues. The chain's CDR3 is CSVEIETTYQETQYF. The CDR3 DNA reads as TGCAGCGTTGAAATAGAGACAACGTACCAAGAGACCCAGTACTTC.

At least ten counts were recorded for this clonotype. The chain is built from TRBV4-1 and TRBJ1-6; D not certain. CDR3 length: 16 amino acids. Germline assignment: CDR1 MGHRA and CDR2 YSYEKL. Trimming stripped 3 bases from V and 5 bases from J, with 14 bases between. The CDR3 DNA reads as TGCGCCAGCAGCCAGCCTTTTAGTCGGAATAATTCACCCCTCCACTTT. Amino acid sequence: CASSQPFSRNNSPLHF.

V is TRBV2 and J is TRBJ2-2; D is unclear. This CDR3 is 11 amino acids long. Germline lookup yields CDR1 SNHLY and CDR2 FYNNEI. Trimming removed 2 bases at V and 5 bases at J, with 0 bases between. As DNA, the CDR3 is TGTGCCAGCAGTGAAACCGGGGAGCTGTTTTTT. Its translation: CASSETGELFF.

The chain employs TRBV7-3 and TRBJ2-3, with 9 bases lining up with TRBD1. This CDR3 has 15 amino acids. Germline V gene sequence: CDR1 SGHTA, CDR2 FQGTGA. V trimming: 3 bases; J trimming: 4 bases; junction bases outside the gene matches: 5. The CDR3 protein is CASSFGQGWPDTQYF. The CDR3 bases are TGTGCCAGCAGCTTCGGACAGGGGTGGCCAGATACGCAGTATTTT.

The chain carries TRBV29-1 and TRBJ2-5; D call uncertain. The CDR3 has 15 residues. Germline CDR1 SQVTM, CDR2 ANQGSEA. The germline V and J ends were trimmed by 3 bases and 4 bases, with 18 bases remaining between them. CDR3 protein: CSVDSLNLSGETQYF. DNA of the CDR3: TGCAGCGTTGATTCTCTTAATTTATCCGGAGAGACCCAGTACTTC.

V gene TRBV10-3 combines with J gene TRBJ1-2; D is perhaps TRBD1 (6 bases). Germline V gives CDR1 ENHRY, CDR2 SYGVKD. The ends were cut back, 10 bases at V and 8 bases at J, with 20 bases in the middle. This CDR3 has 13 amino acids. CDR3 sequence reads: CASSYGGGGGYTF. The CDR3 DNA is TGTGCCAGCAGCTACGGGGGGGGCGGCGGCTACACCTTC.